This TCR beta chain was sequenced during a study of shared clonotypes between healthy human individuals. Study in general: Donors had three CD4 naive, three CD4 memory, two CD8 naive and one CD8 memory plate apiece.

Sorted subsets were amplified in replicate PCRs using 150 to 250 ng DNA, approximately 30,000 T cell genomes. Profiling relied on immunoSEQ multiplex PCR, and the TCRdb table lists in-frame clones only, not all of them. The sample shows 2,100,000 or so clones, about 94% of them seen only once. The CDR3 contains 15 residues. V dropped 4 bases and J dropped 6; count of bases not matched to a gene: 7. Germline lookup yields CDR1 LNHDA and CDR2 SQIVND (reference sequence). Sequences were obtained from naive CD4+ T cells sorted from blood. Stated subset: CD45RA+ positively selected. The receptor comes from a man aged 18 to 29 in good health. J is TRBJ1-2 and V is TRBV19, with 11 bases aligning to TRBD1. The CDR3: CASSTWDRGADGYTF. The CDR3 nucleotides are TGTGCCAGTAGTACTTGGGACAGGGGGGCGGATGGCTACACCTTC.